This T cell receptor beta chain was captured by sequencing in a study of breast tumors, draining lymph nodes, adjacent tissues (TCRdb year 2016). Background for the entire study: TCR beta repertoires were compared across tumor, adjacent nontumor tissue and axillary lymph nodes obtained from breast cancer patients. In human breast cancer, the study set out to evaluate how tumor, surrounding tissue and draining lymph node repertoires relate to one another and whether T cells may move between these sites. General findings and caveats noted by the study authors: The data were considered consistent with most tumor T cells being derived from the lymph node and subsequently expanding within tumor tissue. T-cell repertoire diversity in tumors was found to be lower than in lymph nodes but higher than in nontumor tissue, and preferential V and J gene usage was observed. In luminal-like breast cancer, tumor and nontumor tissue repertoires resembled each other significantly more than in basal-like breast cancer. The study presented the conclusion that tumor T cells originate in lymph nodes as consistent with a hypothesis, not as something directly demonstrated.

V loses 0 bases of germline sequence and J loses 5 bases, and the interval between the two ends is 8 bases. The germline V gene encodes CDR1 SGHKS and CDR2 YYEKEE (reference sequence). The CDR3 has 13 amino acids, counting the end cysteine and phenylalanine. The read is trimmed to its CDR3 DNA, 39 bases read in frame from base 1. This clonotype was observed a handful of times. It lacks a known antigen. One base away there is no much larger clone; base qualities are not given. TCRdb records Illumina HiSeq 2000 as the sequencer. TCR beta chain libraries were generated through multiplex PCR amplification. The amplified TCR beta chain products were analyzed by high-throughput sequencing. TCRdb's own reprocessing of the public reads used fastp at Q25 and MiXCR and kept productive beta chains. CDR3 protein duplicates are merged, each entry listing the most common genes and DNA. The sample has about 180,000 distinct CDR3 sequences on record, 30% to 35% of them singletons. Together, the top ten hold approximately 4.2% of the sample.

The lymph node samples were taken from the axillary draining lymph nodes of breast cancer patients. Material for sequencing was axillary lymph node tissue. The receptor was isolated from a female donor with breast cancer. Some clones in this sample may be carry-over from other donors' samples. The V and J genes are TRBV5-5 and TRBJ1-2; the D gene is not confidently resolved. The CDR3 in this case is CASSLVPGYGYTF. The DNA reads as follows: TGTGCCAGCAGCTTGGTCCCAGGATATGGCTACACCTTC.